One and the same sample provided the 20 T cell receptor beta chains below, sequenced in a study of PD-1 blockade in classical Hodgkin lymphoma. No patient escaped relapse after autologous stem cell transplantation, and brentuximab vedotin exposure varied. Sequencing used immunoSEQ multiplex PCR; TCRdb keeps in-frame clones, though not all of them. The data show some 15,000 clones, with around four fifths seen just once and over 20% held by the top ten. This specimen consisted of peripheral blood mononuclear cells (PBMCs), obtained before the second cycle of nivolumab. These TCRs come from a human donor with classical Hodgkin lymphoma.

Only a few counts were recorded for this clone. The chain carries TRBV28 and TRBJ1-1, with a possible D match to TRBD1 (6 bases). V was shortened by 6 bases and J by 4 bases, with 15 bases between the two germline ends. Germline-derived CDR1 and CDR2 are MDHEN and SYDVKM. The CDR3 extends over 14 amino acids. This chain's CDR3 is CASRLQGLGTEAFF. CDR3 bases: TGTGCCAGCAGACTACAGGGACTGGGCACTGAAGCTTTCTTT.

The DNA for the CDR3 is TGTGCCAGCAGTGAAGCATACGAGCAGTACTTC. This gives the protein CASSEAYEQYF. The chain recombines TRBV6-1 with TRBJ2-7; no clear D. Trimming removed 0 bases at V and 4 bases at J, with 1 base between. The CDR3 runs 11 residues. Germline V gene data show CDR1 as MNHNS and CDR2 as SASEGT.

The V gene is TRBV5-1, the J gene TRBJ2-1, with D perhaps matching TRBD1 (5 bases). Germline V CDR1 and CDR2: SGHRS, YFSETQ. The CDR3 totals 16 residues. V was pared by 4 bases and J by 5 bases, with 19 bases between. The CDR3 here is CASSVWGQGGNNEQFF. The CDR3 bases are TGCGCCAGCAGCGTGTGGGGCCAGGGCGGCAACAATGAGCAGTTCTTC. The complete variable domain, with remaining parts taken from reference TRBV5-1 and TRBJ2-1, reads KAGVTQTPRYLIKTRGQQVTLSCSPISGHRSVSWYQQTPGQGLQFLFEYFSETQRNKGNFPGRFSGRQFSNSRSEMNVSTLELGDSALYLCASSVWGQGGNNEQFFGPGTRLTVL.

Of note for this clone: This specimen includes other DNA sequences encoding the same CDR3. The chain employs TRBV18 and TRBJ1-3; D remains ambiguous. V lost 3 bases to trimming and J lost 0 bases, with 3 bases between them. Germline CDR1 KGHSH, CDR2 LQKENI. The CDR3 is made up of 13 amino acids. The CDR3 DNA reads as TGTGCCAGCTCACCCTCCTCTGGAAACACCATATATTTT. Its translation is CASSPSSGNTIYF.

This chain uses TRBV6-5 with TRBJ2-3, with 8 bases fitting TRBD2. Germline-derived CDR1 and CDR2 are MNHEY and SVGAGI. With V trimmed by 5 bases and J by 6 bases, 7 bases remained unmatched. The CDR3 loop spans 14 amino acids. The CDR3 region is CASSPGTRADTQYF. The DNA for the CDR3 is TGTGCCAGCAGTCCCGGGACTAGAGCCGATACGCAGTATTTT.

The chain combines TRBV5-1 with TRBJ2-3; D is unresolved. The CDR3 has 19 residues. V gave up 0 bases and J gave up 0 bases, with 20 bases separating them. Germline V gene data show CDR1 as SGHRS and CDR2 as YFSETQ. The CDR3 sequence: CASSLGPVDTHGSTDTQYF. CDR3 DNA sequence: TGCGCCAGCAGCTTGGGACCAGTAGACACCCACGGTAGCACAGATACGCAGTATTTT.

The CDR3 nucleotides read TGTGCCACCTCAAGCCAGGATTATTACAGGGACCCTATAGATTCACCCCTCCACTTT. Translating it yields CATSSQDYYRDPIDSPLHF. This chain connects TRBV2 to TRBJ1-6; D possibly corresponds to TRBD1 (6 bases). Per the germline V gene, CDR1 is SNHLY and CDR2 is FYNNEI. CDR3 length equals 19 residues. Trimming left V 10 bases short and J 8 bases short, with 33 bases between.

This chain links TRBV2 with TRBJ2-7; 9 positions match TRBD1. Looked up from germline, CDR1 is SNHLY and CDR2 is FYNNEI. The V segment lost 8 bases and the J segment 1 base; nucleotides outside the gene matches: 3. This CDR3 is built from 13 residues. Written as DNA, the CDR3 is TGTGCCAGCTTAGGGACAGGGTCCTACGAGCAGTACTTC. Residues: CASLGTGSYEQYF.

V is TRBV18 and J is TRBJ2-3; 9 bases agree with TRBD1. The CDR3 consists of 15 residues. Germline V gives CDR1 KGHSH, CDR2 LQKENI. The V segment lost 4 bases and the J segment 0 bases; nucleotides outside the gene matches: 2. The CDR3 DNA reads as TGTGCCAGCTCACTACAGGGGGCGAGCACAGATACGCAGTATTTT. Its protein is CASSLQGASTDTQYF.

V gene TRBV29-1 combines with J gene TRBJ1-5; perhaps TRBD1 as D (6 bases). The CDR3 is 12 residues long. Germline values: CDR1 SQVTM, CDR2 ANQGSEA. Trimming took 6 bases from V and 7 from J, leaving 13 bases between them. The CDR3 protein is CSVRGAGQPQHF. The DNA of the CDR3 is TGCAGCGTACGGGGGGCAGGGCAGCCCCAGCATTTT.

This chain connects TRBV7-8 to TRBJ1-1; D ambiguous. CDR3 size: 14 residues. V shed 6 bases and J shed 1 base, with 12 bases lying between them. Looked up from germline, CDR1 is SGHVS and CDR2 is FQNEAQ. CDR3 loop: CASRKSNRNTEAFF. CDR3 DNA: TGTGCCAGCAGAAAATCTAACAGGAACACTGAAGCTTTCTTT. Full variable domain (remainder filled in from reference TRBV7-8 and TRBJ1-1): GAGVSQSPRYKVAKRGQDVALRCDPISGHVSLFWYQQALGQGPEFLTYFQNEAQLDKSGLPSDRFFAERPEGSVSTLKIQRTQQEDSAVYLCASRKSNRNTEAFFGQGTRLTVV.

V usage is TRBV10-3 and J usage is TRBJ1-3; D is unclear. Trimming took 2 bases from V and 0 from J, leaving 14 bases between them. The germline CDR1 and CDR2 sequences are ENHRY and SYGVKD. The CDR3 extends over 17 amino acids. CDR3 sequence reads: CAISEAFAGPSGNTIYF. CDR3 bases: TGTGCCATCAGTGAGGCCTTTGCCGGACCCTCTGGAAACACCATATATTTT.

The chain couples TRBV6-4 to TRBJ2-1; 8 bases line up with TRBD2. There are 16 residues in the CDR3. From germline, CDR1 is MRHNA and CDR2 SNTAGT. The junction had 12 bases not matched to a gene; V was cut back by 6 bases and J by 5 bases. In DNA form, the CDR3 reads TGTGCCAGCAGCCCCAGGTCGACGGGGGGGAACAATGAGCAGTTCTTC. Amino acids: CASSPRSTGGNNEQFF.

The chain carries TRBV6-1 and TRBJ1-1; the D is unclear. CDR1 and CDR2 from the germline V gene are MNHNS and SASEGT. Trimming shortened V by 3 bases and J by 1 base, and 9 bases separated the two germline ends. The CDR3 length is 14 residues. Written as DNA, the CDR3 is TGTGCCAGCAGTGAGTGGCACCCGAACACTGAAGCTTTCTTT. It translates to CASSEWHPNTEAFF.

This chain joins TRBV27 and TRBJ1-6; TRBD1 might be the D (6 bases). This CDR3 is 13 amino acids long. Per germline, CDR1 MNHEY and CDR2 SMNVEV (reference sequence). Trimming cost V 5 bases and J 9 bases, with 11 bases left between them. The CDR3 nucleotides are TGTGCCAGCAGTCAACAGGGTCCTTCACCCCTCCACTTT. This sequence encodes CASSQQGPSPLHF.

The rearrangement links TRBV7-6 to TRBJ1-6, with D perhaps TRBD1 (5 bases). The germline V and J ends were trimmed by 3 bases and 6 bases, with 12 bases remaining between them. Germline V CDR1 and CDR2: SGHVS, FNYEAQ. The CDR3 contains 15 residues. The CDR3 spells CASSLVGLLNSPLHF. In DNA form, the CDR3 reads TGTGCCAGCAGCTTGGTGGGACTGCTTAATTCACCCCTCCACTTT.

There are a few counts of this clone. The genes are TRBV19 and TRBJ1-2; TRBD1 is a possible D gene (5 bases). V lost 5 bases, J lost 7 bases, and 17 bases lay in between. The CDR3 is 14 amino acids. Germline loops: CDR1 LNHDA, CDR2 SQIVND (reference sequence). Written as DNA, the CDR3 is TGTGCCAGTAGTCCAAAACAGGTGTTAGGTGGCTACACCTTC. Its translation is CASSPKQVLGGYTF.

This clone was seen a few times. V and J are TRBV5-5 and TRBJ1-2; 7 nucleotides line up with TRBD1. The germline CDR1 and CDR2 sequences are SGHKS and YYEKEE (reference sequence). V was clipped by 4 bases and J by 6 bases; unmatched bases: 3. The CDR3 spans 12 residues. CDR3 protein: CASSTGTDGYTF. CDR3 sequence (DNA): TGTGCCAGCAGCACCGGGACAGATGGCTACACCTTC.

The V call is TRBV2, the J call TRBJ1-1; D remains ambiguous. The CDR3 covers 15 residues. V dropped 4 bases and J dropped 1 base, with 13 bases sitting between them. Germline V gene sequence: CDR1 SNHLY, CDR2 FYNNEI. The CDR3 nucleotides are TGTGCCAGCAGTGCCAGCCGGACGGAGAACACTGAAGCTTTCTTT. It encodes CASSASRTENTEAFF.

The chain links TRBV5-6 to TRBJ2-3, with 12 bases matching TRBD2. The CDR3 covers 17 residues. Germline trimming cut 4 bases from V and 1 base from J; bases unmatched to any gene: 7. CDR1 is SGHDT and CDR2 is YYEEEE in the germline V gene. DNA for the CDR3: TGTGCCAGCAGCGGCCTAGCGGGGGGGCTTGGCACAGATACGCAGTATTTT. Protein sequence: CASSGLAGGLGTDTQYF.